This TCR beta chain originates from a study of T cells in Graves' hyperthyroidism and ophthalmopathy. Study results and limitations: Progression to ophthalmopathy was predicted a median of 6.5 months early. Ophthalmopathy cases were set apart from stable hyperthyroidism by a 13 V-J model.

RNA transcripts were the template for amplifying TCR beta CDR3 regions. The HTBI primer set served for first-round RT-PCR of the TCR CDR3. TCRdb ran MiXCR on the multiplex PCR reads and lists one entry per CDR3 protein. The sample lists hundreds of thousands of distinct CDR3 sequences; 14% to 15% were seen once. This clonotype was recorded many times. What it binds is not known. CDR1 LNHDA and CDR2 SQIVND come from the germline V gene (reference sequence). V dropped 10 bases and J dropped 5 bases, with 18 bases sitting between them. The length of the CDR3 is 14 residues. At least 3 on the Clinical Activity Score was recorded for ophthalmopathy patients, who also had NOSPECS grade at least 4 and duration under 3 months. Thyroid ultrasound, orbital computed tomography, clinical symptoms, and serum thyroxine and TRAb underpinned diagnoses.

The sample taken for sequencing was blood. V and J are TRBV19 and TRBJ1-5, with D unclear. This clonotype was obtained from a woman in her 40s with Graves' ophthalmopathy. CDR3 coding DNA: TGTGCCACCCGAGGGAAGCGAGTCGATCAGCCCCAGCATTTT. Its translation is CATRGKRVDQPQHF.